The T cell receptor (beta chain) under discussion was sequenced for a study of T cell responses to AZD1222 COVID-19 vaccine. Findings and caveats of the study: It should be noted that donors were predominantly white British and more often female, and clonal diversity was possibly underestimated.

About this clone: Antigen specificity is unknown.

This CDR3 region has 14 residues. Trimming pared 4 bases from V and 0 bases from J, leaving 9 bases between. Germline loops: CDR1 MDHEN, CDR2 SYDVKM. TCRdb's copy holds only in-frame clones and misses some; the assay was immunoSEQ multiplex PCR. The sample records some 90,000 clones, more than 75% being singletons. The chain has TRBV28 and TRBJ1-2, with D unresolved. The sample in question was peripheral blood, obtained on day 0 of MenACWY control vaccination. The sequence derives from an adult in good health. CDR3 nucleotides: TGTGCCAGCAGTTCGGGCGGGGCTAACTATGGCTACACCTTC. This sequence encodes CASSSGGANYGYTF.